The following is a TCR beta chain sequence with its context. V shed 3 bases and J 3 bases; nucleotides not matched to a gene: 9. The CDR3 is 17 residues long. From germline, CDR1 is SGHTA and CDR2 FQGNSA. These data are taken from a study of blood T cell repertoires in COVID-19. For the study at large: The United States, Italy and Spain provided the acute and convalescent COVID-19 samples.

Produced via immunoSEQ multiplex PCR; TCRdb's table is partial and in-frame only. The repertoire has roughly 200,000 clones, around 85% of them found once; the top ten carry roughly 6.2%. The genes are TRBV7-2 and TRBJ2-3; 10 positions agree with TRBD2. This TCR came from a man in his forties who had recovered from COVID-19. Source material: PBMCs or T cells enriched from blood (not recorded which). The CDR3 sequence is CASSLSGGAVFTDTQYF. The CDR3 coding sequence is TGTGCCAGCAGCTTGAGCGGGGGGGCCGTATTTACAGATACGCAGTATTTT. The full variable domain, completed using reference TRBV7-2 and TRBJ2-3, is GAGVSQSPSNKVTEKGKDVELRCDPISGHTALYWYRQSLGQGLEFLIYFQGNSAPDKSGLPSDRFSAERTGGSVSTLTIQRTQQEDSAVYLCASSLSGGAVFTDTQYFGPGTRLTVL.